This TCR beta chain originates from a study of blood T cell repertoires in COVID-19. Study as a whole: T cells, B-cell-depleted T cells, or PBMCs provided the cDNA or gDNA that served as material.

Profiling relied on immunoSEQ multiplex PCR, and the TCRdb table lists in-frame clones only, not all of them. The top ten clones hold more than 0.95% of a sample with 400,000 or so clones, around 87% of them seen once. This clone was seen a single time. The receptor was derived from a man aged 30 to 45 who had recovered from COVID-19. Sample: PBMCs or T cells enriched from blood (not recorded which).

CDR3 sequence: CATSGTSGTGGETQYF. Written as DNA, the CDR3 is TGTGCCACCTCCGGGACTAGCGGGACGGGCGGCGAGACCCAGTACTTC. The chain is built from TRBV24-1 and TRBJ2-5; 13 nucleotides match TRBD2. There are 16 residues in the CDR3. Germline loops: CDR1 KGHDR, CDR2 SFDVKD. V trimming: 9 bases; J trimming: 5 bases; junction bases outside the gene matches: 11.